Below are 26 T cell receptor beta chains sequenced from a single sample in a study of patients and donors after allogeneic stem cell transplantation. TCRdb ran MiXCR on the RT-PCR reads and lists one entry per CDR3 protein. This table has approximately 140,000 distinct CDR3 sequences, about a third appearing once. The sequencing sample was made of blood, either unsorted or a sorted T cell fraction (not recorded which). These receptors were obtained from a human donor who was either an allogeneic HSCT recipient or a stem cell or donor lymphocyte infusion donor (not recorded which). It is not recorded whose cells these are; they may come from a transplant donor.

CDR3 DNA: TGTGCCAGCAGTTACATCGAAGGGACAGCTAATGAAAAACTGTTTTTT. Protein: CASSYIEGTANEKLFF. This chain connects TRBV6-5 to TRBJ1-4; 7 bases map to TRBD1. V was pared by 2 bases and J by 3 bases, with 6 bases of the junction left unmatched. This CDR3 is built from 16 residues. Germline CDR1 reads MNHEY; CDR2 reads SVGAGI.

This chain links TRBV29-1 with TRBJ1-2; maybe TRBD1 (5 bases). Germline V gene data show CDR1 as SQVTM and CDR2 as ANQGSEA. V was trimmed by 7 bases and J by 4 bases, leaving 19 bases between them. CDR3 length: 14 amino acids. This CDR3 is CSGRRWQGGYGYTF. The CDR3 nucleotides are TGCAGCGGGCGCAGGTGGCAGGGAGGCTATGGCTACACCTTC.

In its sample, this clonotype was seen a few times. The V gene is TRBV5-5, the J gene TRBJ1-4; 9 bases align to TRBD1. The CDR3 covers 18 residues. Germline CDR1 is SGHKS and CDR2 is YYEKEE (reference sequence). Losses at the gene ends were 2 bases for V and 7 bases for J; bases not matched to a gene: 15. The CDR3 reads CASSFSVPGQGRGEKLFF. The CDR3 DNA is TGTGCCAGCAGCTTCAGCGTCCCGGGACAGGGCCGGGGTGAAAAACTGTTTTTT.

This clonotype was observed at least ten times. CDR3 sequence (DNA): TGTGCCAGCGGCTCAACAGGGAGTAGCAATCAGCCCCAGCATTTT. Amino acid sequence: CASGSTGSSNQPQHF. The V gene is TRBV27, the J gene TRBJ1-5; maybe TRBD1 (6 bases). Trimming cost V 8 bases and J 0 bases, with 14 bases left between them. Looked up from germline, CDR1 is MNHEY and CDR2 is SMNVEV (reference sequence). The CDR3 has 15 amino acids.

This sequence joins TRBV7-2 and TRBJ2-5, with 7 bases identical to TRBD2. This CDR3 has 14 residues. V trimming: 2 bases; J trimming: 5 bases; junction bases outside the gene matches: 5. From germline, CDR1 is SGHTA and CDR2 FQGNSA. The CDR3 DNA is TGTGCCAGCAGCTTACGGGGGGTTGTCGAGACCCAGTACTTC. Its translation: CASSLRGVVETQYF.

CDR3 nucleotide sequence: TGTGCCAGCAGCTTTAGGACGGGGGACGTTTTTGATACGCAGTATTTT. Residues: CASSFRTGDVFDTQYF. The chain couples TRBV7-2 to TRBJ2-3; weak D call: TRBD2 (6 bases). This CDR3 has 16 amino acids. V was trimmed by 3 bases and J by 6 bases, leaving 19 bases between them. Germline CDR1 and CDR2: SGHTA and FQGNSA.

This clonotype came up a few times. The V gene is TRBV12-3 or TRBV12-4, the J gene TRBJ1-5; 11 nucleotides match TRBD1. V gave up 7 bases and J gave up 7 bases; unmatched junction bases: 9. The CDR3 is 15 amino acids. CDR3 loop: CASTPGQGAGQPQHF. CDR3 bases: TGTGCCAGCACTCCCGGACAGGGGGCAGGACAGCCCCAGCATTTT.

Only a few counts were recorded for this clonotype. This chain joins TRBV29-1 and TRBJ1-1, with 9 bases that match TRBD1. The CDR3 totals 15 residues. Germline CDR1 and CDR2: SQVTM and ANQGSEA. The V segment lost 5 bases and the J segment 5 bases; nucleotides outside the gene matches: 12. The CDR3 loop is CSVRPGTGWRTEAFF. In DNA, the CDR3 is TGCAGCGTTCGTCCCGGGACAGGGTGGAGGACTGAAGCTTTCTTT.

The V call is TRBV5-1, the J call TRBJ1-2; 7 positions agree with TRBD1. The CDR3 covers 14 residues. Germline V gene lookup returns CDR1 SGHRS and CDR2 YFSETQ. Trimming removed 3 bases from V and 2 bases from J; junction bases left unmatched: 4. CDR3 nucleotides: TGCGCCAGCAGCTGGGGGGGACAGAACTATGGCTACACCTTC. Protein sequence: CASSWGGQNYGYTF. The variable domain in full, with the rest retrieved from reference TRBV5-1 and TRBJ1-2, is KAGVTQTPRYLIKTRGQQVTLSCSPISGHRSVSWYQQTPGQGLQFLFEYFSETQRNKGNFPGRFSGRQFSNSRSEMNVSTLELGDSALYLCASSWGGQNYGYTFGSGTRLTVV.

This clonotype appeared once. This chain links TRBV20-1 with TRBJ2-7, with D perhaps TRBD2 (5 bases). Germline-derived CDR1 and CDR2 are DFQATT and SNEGSKA (reference sequence). Between the trimmed V and J ends, which lost 3 bases and 5 bases, there was a span of 17 bases. The CDR3 runs 14 residues. DNA for the CDR3: TGCAGTGCTAGCCCTGAAGCGGTCCCTCACGAGCAGTACGTC. Translating it yields CSASPEAVPHEQYV.

This clonotype has a count of ten or more. This rearrangement joins TRBV24-1 to TRBJ1-2; D is unclear. Germline V CDR1 and CDR2: KGHDR, SFDVKD. The ends were cut back, 6 bases at V and 0 bases at J, with 4 bases in the middle. The CDR3 has 12 residues. CDR3 DNA: TGTGCCACCAGTACCACTAACTATGGCTACACCTTC. This translates into CATSTTNYGYTF.

The chain has TRBV5-1 and TRBJ1-5, with a tentative D call TRBD1 (6 bases). V shed 0 bases and J shed 5 bases, with 15 bases lying between them. The germline gives CDR1 SGHRS, CDR2 YFSETQ. CDR3 length equals 16 residues. The CDR3 nucleotides are TGCGCCAGCAGCTTGGTCCCGACAGGTTTCGATCAGCCCCAGCATTTT. Encoded protein: CASSLVPTGFDQPQHF.

This sequence joins TRBV28 and TRBJ1-5; maybe TRBD1 (5 bases). This CDR3 is 13 amino acids long. Per the germline V gene, CDR1 is MDHEN and CDR2 is SYDVKM. With 6 bases removed from V and 4 bases from J, the gap between germline ends came to 10 bases. For the CDR3, the DNA is TGTGCCAGCAGCCCGGAGGGGAATCAGCCCCAGCATTTT. Translated, it gives CASSPEGNQPQHF. Together with reference TRBV28 and TRBJ1-5, the CDR3 gives the full variable domain: DVKVTQSSRYLVKRTGEKVFLECVQDMDHENMFWYRQDPGLGLRLIYFSYDVKMKEKGDIPEGYSVSREKKERFSLILESASTNQTSMYLCASSPEGNQPQHFGDGTRLSIL.

This clonotype was detected only a few times. This chain links TRBV10-3 with TRBJ1-2; maybe TRBD1 (6 bases). The germline V gene encodes CDR1 ENHRY and CDR2 SYGVKD. The length of the CDR3 is 13 residues. The V gene lost 10 bases and the J gene lost 3 bases, with 15 bases spanning the gap. CDR3 nucleotides: TGTGCCACAGAGGGGGGCGAAGACTATGGCTACACCTTC. Its protein product is CATEGGEDYGYTF.

This chain uses TRBV7-2 with TRBJ2-3; D uncertain. The CDR3 contains 14 residues. CDR1 and CDR2 (germline): SGHTA, FQGNSA. The germline V and J ends were trimmed by 3 bases and 5 bases, with 12 bases remaining between them. The CDR3 nucleotides read TGTGCCAGCAGCTTTTTCAAGGGCAGAGATACGCAGTATTTT. It codes for CASSFFKGRDTQYF.

This clonotype was seen only a few times. The gene calls are TRBV9 and TRBJ1-2, with TRBD1 matching over 7 bases. V lost 4 bases to trimming and J lost 0 bases; unmatched junction nucleotides: 12. CDR3 size: 17 residues. Germline CDR1 SGDLS, CDR2 YYNGEE. In DNA, the CDR3 is TGTGCCAGCAGCCCCGGGCTCGGGGGACAGACTAACTATGGCTACACCTTC. Amino acid sequence: CASSPGLGGQTNYGYTF.

This clonotype was seen a few times. The V gene is TRBV3-1, the J gene TRBJ1-3; D remains unclear. Deletions cut 3 bases from V and 2 bases from J, with 11 bases between. Germline-derived CDR1 and CDR2 are LGHDT and YNNKEL (reference sequence). The CDR3 spans 15 residues. CDR3 sequence (DNA): TGTGCCAGCAGCCACTTCCAATCGGCTGGAAACACCATATATTTT. Its translation is CASSHFQSAGNTIYF.

The V and J genes are TRBV12-3 or TRBV12-4 and TRBJ1-4; D uncertain. V was shortened by 2 bases and J by 6 bases, with 7 bases between the two germline ends. The CDR3 is 13 residues long. The CDR3 nucleotides are TGTGCCAGCAGTTTATACGTATATGAAAAACTGTTTTTT. Its protein product is CASSLYVYEKLFF.

CDR3 loop: CASSSTLFTDTQYF. In DNA form, the CDR3 reads TGTGCCAGCAGTTCCACCCTTTTCACAGATACGCAGTATTTT. The chain links TRBV12-3 or TRBV12-4 to TRBJ2-3; D ambiguous. This CDR3 is built from 14 residues. V shed 4 bases and J shed 2 bases, with 10 bases lying between them.

This chain connects TRBV12-3 or TRBV12-4 to TRBJ1-2, with 12 bases aligning to TRBD1. This CDR3 has 15 amino acids. V shed 5 bases, J shed 6 bases, and the junction held 7 bases outside the gene matches. Here the CDR3 DNA reads TGTGCCAGCAGTCTTGGGACAGGGGGCTTGAATGGCTACACCTTC. Translating it yields CASSLGTGGLNGYTF.

This clonotype was seen a handful of times. This chain joins TRBV7-9 and TRBJ2-3; TRBD2 matches 10 bases. The V gene's germline CDR1 is SEHNR and CDR2 FQNEAQ (reference sequence). Trimming at V came to 3 bases and at J to 3 bases, leaving 3 bases not matched to a gene. This CDR3 has 15 amino acids. The CDR3 sequence: CASSFRTSGTDTQYF. Written as DNA, the CDR3 is TGTGCCAGCAGCTTCAGGACTAGCGGAACAGATACGCAGTATTTT.

This clonotype was observed a handful of times. V and J are TRBV12-3 or TRBV12-4 and TRBJ1-1; D ambiguous. Trimming stripped 1 base from V and 4 bases from J, with 19 bases between. This CDR3 is built from 17 residues. CDR3 coding DNA: TGTGCCAGCAGTTTAGTAGCGTATAGGAGGGCCCTCACTGAAGCTTTCTTT. This translates into CASSLVAYRRALTEAFF.

This clonotype has just a few counts. This chain joins TRBV27 and TRBJ1-2; TRBD1 is a possible D gene (5 bases). From germline, CDR1 is MNHEY and CDR2 SMNVEV (reference sequence). The CDR3 length is 16 residues. Trimming removed 5 bases from V and 3 bases from J, with 19 bases in between. CDR3 in amino acids: CASSPHGTQTYYGYTF. CDR3 coding DNA: TGTGCCAGCAGTCCGCACGGGACCCAGACTTACTATGGCTACACCTTC.

This clonotype was seen a handful of times. The V call is TRBV28, the J call TRBJ1-1, with 10 bases aligning to TRBD1. Germline assignment: CDR1 MDHEN and CDR2 SYDVKM. Trimming cost V 6 bases and J 0 bases; bases outside gene matches: 7. The CDR3 covers 16 residues. Written as DNA, the CDR3 is TGTGCCAGCAGGTCCTCGGGACAGGGGTTGAACACTGAAGCTTTCTTT. It specifies CASRSSGQGLNTEAFF.

This clonotype was counted only a few times. This chain uses TRBV10-3 with TRBJ2-1, with 13 bases fitting TRBD2. CDR1 and CDR2 from the germline V gene are ENHRY and SYGVKD. V trimming: 0 bases; J trimming: 9 bases; junction bases outside the gene matches: 5. The CDR3 spans 16 residues. CDR3 sequence: CAISESTSGGSPEQFF. In DNA form, the CDR3 reads TGTGCCATCAGTGAGTCGACTAGCGGGGGGTCCCCTGAGCAGTTCTTC.

The chain's CDR3 is CASSLPDSSLFMNTEAFF. CDR3 in DNA: TGCGCCAGCAGCTTGCCGGACTCTTCGCTTTTCATGAACACTGAAGCTTTCTTT. This chain uses TRBV5-1 with TRBJ1-1, with unresolved D. Germline assignment: CDR1 SGHRS and CDR2 YFSETQ. The CDR3 is made up of 18 amino acids. The V gene lost 1 base and the J gene lost 0 bases, with 19 bases spanning the gap.